These T cell receptor beta chains were read from a single sample in a study of T cells in Graves' hyperthyroidism and ophthalmopathy. TCRdb re-called the multiplex PCR reads through MiXCR, storing one row per CDR3 protein. The sample yields about half a million distinct CDR3 sequences, approximately 23% seen once. Sequenced sample: blood. The origin of the receptors is a woman between 65 and 79 years old with Graves' ophthalmopathy. Both conserved end residues are part of each CDR3.

v_gene: TRBV3-1; j_gene: TRBJ2-5; CDR3aa: CASSHLRPSGRGETQYF
v_gene: TRBV27; j_gene: TRBJ2-3; CDR3aa: CASSFDPGGTDTQYF
v_gene: TRBV15; j_gene: TRBJ2-1; CDR3aa: CATSRAGQVNEQFF
v_gene: TRBV20-1; j_gene: TRBJ1-2; CDR3aa: CSAPGTANYGYTF
v_gene: TRBV27; j_gene: TRBJ2-5; CDR3aa: CASSPPEGTSGSWRETQYF
v_gene: TRBV28; j_gene: TRBJ2-7; CDR3aa: CASSPHGTGAYEQYF
v_gene: TRBV20-1; j_gene: TRBJ1-4; CDR3aa: CSVRDLREKLFF
v_gene: TRBV20-1; j_gene: TRBJ2-1; CDR3aa: CSARMGQNNEQFF
v_gene: TRBV5-6; j_gene: TRBJ1-2; CDR3aa: CASSLNRVRYGYTF
v_gene: TRBV2; j_gene: TRBJ2-1; CDR3aa: CASRGLSNEQFF
v_gene: TRBV28; j_gene: TRBJ1-1; CDR3aa: CASSLGTTFEAFF
v_gene: TRBV7-2; j_gene: TRBJ2-1; CDR3aa: CASSVVGQGNNEQFF
v_gene: TRBV6-6; j_gene: TRBJ2-1; CDR3aa: CASSYSPTVRGEQFF
v_gene: TRBV28; j_gene: TRBJ2-7; CDR3aa: CASRIGLAEITYEQYF
v_gene: TRBV2; j_gene: TRBJ2-7; CDR3aa: CASNRLAGAYEQYF
v_gene: TRBV11-2; j_gene: TRBJ2-2; CDR3aa: CASSLEHRGAANTGELFF
v_gene: TRBV29-1; j_gene: TRBJ1-1; CDR3aa: CGVEDSSDTEAFF
v_gene: TRBV6-1; j_gene: TRBJ2-4; CDR3aa: CAISEGSGGGSKNIQYF
v_gene: TRBV3-1; j_gene: TRBJ1-5; CDR3aa: CASSQGTGGMVNQPQHF
v_gene: TRBV6-1; j_gene: TRBJ2-1; CDR3aa: CASSVWTGVGNEQFF
v_gene: TRBV4-3; j_gene: TRBJ2-2; CDR3aa: CASSQDWRATNTGELFF
v_gene: TRBV3-1; j_gene: TRBJ2-1; CDR3aa: CASSHLAGGGHEQFF
v_gene: TRBV16; j_gene: TRBJ2-7; CDR3aa: CASSQSQGRYGEQYF